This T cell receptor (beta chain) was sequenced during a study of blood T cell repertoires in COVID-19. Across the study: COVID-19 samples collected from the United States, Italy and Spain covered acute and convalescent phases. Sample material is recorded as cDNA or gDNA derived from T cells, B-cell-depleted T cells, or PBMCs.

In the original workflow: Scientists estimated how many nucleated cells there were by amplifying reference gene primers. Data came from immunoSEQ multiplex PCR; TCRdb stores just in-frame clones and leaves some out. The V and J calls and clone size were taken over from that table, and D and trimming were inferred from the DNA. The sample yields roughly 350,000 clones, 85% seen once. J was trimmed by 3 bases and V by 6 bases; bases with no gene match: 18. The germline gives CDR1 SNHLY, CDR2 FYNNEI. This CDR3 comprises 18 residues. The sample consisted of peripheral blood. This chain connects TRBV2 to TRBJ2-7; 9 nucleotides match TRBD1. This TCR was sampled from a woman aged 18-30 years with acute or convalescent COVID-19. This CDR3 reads CASSVTGTGNQRGYEQYF. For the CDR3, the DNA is TGTGCCAGCAGCGTGACCGGGACAGGGAATCAAAGGGGCTACGAGCAGTACTTC.